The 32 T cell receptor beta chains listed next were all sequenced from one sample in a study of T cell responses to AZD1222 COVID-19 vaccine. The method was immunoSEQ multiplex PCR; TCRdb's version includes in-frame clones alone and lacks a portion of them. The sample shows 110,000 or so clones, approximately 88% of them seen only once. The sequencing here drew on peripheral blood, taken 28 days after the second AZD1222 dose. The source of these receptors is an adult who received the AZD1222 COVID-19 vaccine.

The CDR3 bases are TGTGCCAGCAGCAAGGAGGACAGGGTCCATGGCTACACCTTC. Translated: CASSKEDRVHGYTF. V is TRBV5-5 and J is TRBJ1-2, with 8 bases that match TRBD1. V lost 4 bases to trimming and J lost 6 bases; unmatched junction nucleotides: 8. CDR3 length: 14 residues. Germline lookup yields CDR1 SGHKS and CDR2 YYEKEE (reference sequence).

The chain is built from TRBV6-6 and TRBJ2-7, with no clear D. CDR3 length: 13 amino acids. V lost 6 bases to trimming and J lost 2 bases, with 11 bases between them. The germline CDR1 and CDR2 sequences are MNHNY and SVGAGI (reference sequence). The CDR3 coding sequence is TGTGCCAGCAGGAGGAACGGAGCCTACGAGCAGTACTTC. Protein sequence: CASRRNGAYEQYF.

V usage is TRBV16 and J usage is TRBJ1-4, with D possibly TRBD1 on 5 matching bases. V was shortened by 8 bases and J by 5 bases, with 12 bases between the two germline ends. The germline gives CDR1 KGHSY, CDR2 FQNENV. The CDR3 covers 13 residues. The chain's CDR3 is CASAGTDNEKLFF. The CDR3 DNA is TGTGCCAGCGCCGGGACGGACAATGAAAAACTGTTTTTT. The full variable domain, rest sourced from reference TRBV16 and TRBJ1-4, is GEEVAQTPKHLVRGEGQKAKLYCAPIKGHSYVFWYQQVLKNEFKFLISFQNENVFDETGMPKERFSAKCLPNSPCSLEIQATKLEDSAVYFCASAGTDNEKLFFGSGTQLSVL.

The CDR3 bases are TGTGCCACCAGCAGAGGGACTAGCGGGGGACTGGATACGCAGTATTTT. It translates to CATSRGTSGGLDTQYF. This chain uses TRBV15 with TRBJ2-3; 13 bases fit TRBD2. The CDR3 totals 16 residues. Germline CDR1 LNHNV, CDR2 YYDKDF (reference sequence). V lost 1 base to trimming and J lost 6 bases; unmatched junction nucleotides: 4.

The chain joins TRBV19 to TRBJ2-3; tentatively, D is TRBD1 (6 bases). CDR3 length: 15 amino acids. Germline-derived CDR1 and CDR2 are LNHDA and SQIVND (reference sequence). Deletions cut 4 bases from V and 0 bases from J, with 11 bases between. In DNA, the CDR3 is TGTGCCAGTAGTACGCAGGGGATCAGCACAGATACGCAGTATTTT. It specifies CASSTQGISTDTQYF.

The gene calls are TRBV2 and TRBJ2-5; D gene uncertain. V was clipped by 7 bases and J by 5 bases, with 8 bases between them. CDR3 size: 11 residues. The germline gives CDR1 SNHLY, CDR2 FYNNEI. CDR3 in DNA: TGTGCCAGCATGCAAGACGAGACCCAGTACTTC. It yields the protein CASMQDETQYF.

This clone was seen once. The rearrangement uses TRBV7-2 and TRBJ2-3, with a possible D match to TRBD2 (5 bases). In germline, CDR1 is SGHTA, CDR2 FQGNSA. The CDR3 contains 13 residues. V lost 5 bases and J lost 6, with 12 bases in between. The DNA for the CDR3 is TGTGCCAGCAGCCCCAGATGGAGGGATACGCAGTATTTT. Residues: CASSPRWRDTQYF. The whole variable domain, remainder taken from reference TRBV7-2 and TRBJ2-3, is GAGVSQSPSNKVTEKGKDVELRCDPISGHTALYWYRQSLGQGLEFLIYFQGNSAPDKSGLPSDRFSAERTGGSVSTLTIQRTQQEDSAVYLCASSPRWRDTQYFGPGTRLTVL.

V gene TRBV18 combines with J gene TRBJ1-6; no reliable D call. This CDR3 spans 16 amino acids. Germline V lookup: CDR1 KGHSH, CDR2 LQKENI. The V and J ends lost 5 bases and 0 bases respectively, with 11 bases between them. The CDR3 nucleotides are TGTGCCAGCTCAAGCACGGATAGCTCCTATAATTCACCCCTCCACTTT. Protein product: CASSSTDSSYNSPLHF.

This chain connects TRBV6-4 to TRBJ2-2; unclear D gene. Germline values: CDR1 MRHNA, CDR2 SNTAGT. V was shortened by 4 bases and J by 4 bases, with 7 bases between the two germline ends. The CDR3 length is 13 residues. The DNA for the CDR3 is TGTGCCAGCAGTGCTAGTACCACCGGGGAGCTGTTTTTT. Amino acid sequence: CASSASTTGELFF.

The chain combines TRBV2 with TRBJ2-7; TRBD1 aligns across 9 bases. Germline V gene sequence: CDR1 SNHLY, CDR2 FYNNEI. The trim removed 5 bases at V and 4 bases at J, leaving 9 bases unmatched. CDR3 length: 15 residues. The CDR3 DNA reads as TGTGCCAGCAGTTTTCGGAGGGACAGGGAATACGAGCAGTACTTC. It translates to CASSFRRDREYEQYF.

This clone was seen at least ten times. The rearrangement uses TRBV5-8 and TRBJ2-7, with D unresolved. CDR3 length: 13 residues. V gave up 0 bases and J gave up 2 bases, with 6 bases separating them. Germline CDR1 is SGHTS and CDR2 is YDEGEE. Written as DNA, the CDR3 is TGTGCCAGCAGCTTGGGTAACGCCTACGAGCAGTACTTC. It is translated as CASSLGNAYEQYF.

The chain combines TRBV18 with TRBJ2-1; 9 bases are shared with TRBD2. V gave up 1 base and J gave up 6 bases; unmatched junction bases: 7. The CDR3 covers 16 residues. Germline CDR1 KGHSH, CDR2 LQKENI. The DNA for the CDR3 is TGTGCCAGCTCACCACTTGGCGGGGGGGCCGGCAATGAGCAGTTCTTC. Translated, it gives CASSPLGGGAGNEQFF.

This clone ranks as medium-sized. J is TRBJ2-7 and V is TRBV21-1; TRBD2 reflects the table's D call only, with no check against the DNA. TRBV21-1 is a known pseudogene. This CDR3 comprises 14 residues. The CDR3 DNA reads TGTGCCAGCAGCCGGAGACCGGGGAGTTGGGAGCAGTACTTC. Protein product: CASSRRPGSWEQYF.

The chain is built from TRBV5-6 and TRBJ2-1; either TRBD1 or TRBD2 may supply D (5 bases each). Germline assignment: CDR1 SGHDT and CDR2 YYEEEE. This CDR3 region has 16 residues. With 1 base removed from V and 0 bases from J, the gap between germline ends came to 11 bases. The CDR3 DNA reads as TGTGCCAGCAGCTTGTGGGGGTCGAGCTCCTACAATGAGCAGTTCTTC. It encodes CASSLWGSSSYNEQFF.

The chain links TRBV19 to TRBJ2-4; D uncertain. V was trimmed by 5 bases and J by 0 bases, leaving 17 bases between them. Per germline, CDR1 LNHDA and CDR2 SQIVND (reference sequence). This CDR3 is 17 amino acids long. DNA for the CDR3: TGTGCCAGTAGTCACTTGTTGGCCCCCGCAGCCAAAAACATTCAGTACTTC. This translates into CASSHLLAPAAKNIQYF.

The CDR3 region is CASSQGGADTQYF. The CDR3 DNA follows: TGTGCCAGCAGTCAGGGGGGGGCAGATACGCAGTATTTT. The chain carries TRBV2 and TRBJ2-3; D might be TRBD1 or TRBD2, each matching 7 bases. V shed 5 bases and J shed 4 bases, with 10 bases lying between them. This CDR3 has 13 residues. Germline CDR1 and CDR2: SNHLY and FYNNEI. Full variable domain (outside the CDR3, taken from reference TRBV2 and TRBJ2-3): EPEVTQTPSHQVTQMGQEVILRCVPISNHLYFYWYRQILGQKVEFLVSFYNNEISEKSEIFDDQFSVERPDGSNFTLKIRSTKLEDSAMYFCASSQGGADTQYFGPGTRLTVL.

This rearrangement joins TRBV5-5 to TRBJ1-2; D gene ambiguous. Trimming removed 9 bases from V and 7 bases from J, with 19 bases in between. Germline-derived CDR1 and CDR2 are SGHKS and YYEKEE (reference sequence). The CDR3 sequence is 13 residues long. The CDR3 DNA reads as TGTGCCACCCACGTGGCTCCGTCGGGTGGCTACACCTTC. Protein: CATHVAPSGGYTF.

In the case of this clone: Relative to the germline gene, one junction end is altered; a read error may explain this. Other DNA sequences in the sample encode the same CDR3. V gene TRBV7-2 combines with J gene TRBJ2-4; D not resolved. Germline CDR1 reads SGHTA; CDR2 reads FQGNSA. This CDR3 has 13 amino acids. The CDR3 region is CASSLFSANIQYF. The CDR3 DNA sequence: TGTGCCAGCAGCTTATTTTCAGCTAACATTCAATACTTC.

CDR3 DNA: TGTGCCAGCAGTTCGGGACAGGGGGCAGCCTATGGCTACACCTTC. The encoded protein is CASSSGQGAAYGYTF. The genes are TRBV28 and TRBJ1-2, with TRBD1 matching 12 bases. This CDR3 contains 15 residues. Germline V gene data show CDR1 as MDHEN and CDR2 as SYDVKM. Unmatched junction bases numbered 4, after V lost 4 bases and J lost 4 bases.

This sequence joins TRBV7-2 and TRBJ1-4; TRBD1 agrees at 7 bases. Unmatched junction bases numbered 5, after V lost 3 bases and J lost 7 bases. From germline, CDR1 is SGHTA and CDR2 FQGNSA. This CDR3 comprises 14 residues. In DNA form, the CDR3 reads TGTGCCAGCAGCTTGGGAGGGGGCTCTGAAAAACTGTTTTTT. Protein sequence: CASSLGGGSEKLFF.

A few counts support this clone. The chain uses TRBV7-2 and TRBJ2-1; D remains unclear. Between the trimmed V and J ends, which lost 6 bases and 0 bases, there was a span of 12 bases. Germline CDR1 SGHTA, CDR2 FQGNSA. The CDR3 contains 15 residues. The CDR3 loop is CASRTGSSSYNEQFF. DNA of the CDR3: TGTGCCAGCAGGACTGGATCCTCCTCCTACAATGAGCAGTTCTTC.

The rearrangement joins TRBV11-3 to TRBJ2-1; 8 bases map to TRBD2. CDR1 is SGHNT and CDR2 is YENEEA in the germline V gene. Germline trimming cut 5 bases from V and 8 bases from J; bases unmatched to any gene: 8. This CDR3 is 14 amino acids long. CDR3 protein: CASSRIGGDDEQFF. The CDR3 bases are TGTGCCAGCAGCAGGATCGGGGGGGACGATGAGCAGTTCTTC.

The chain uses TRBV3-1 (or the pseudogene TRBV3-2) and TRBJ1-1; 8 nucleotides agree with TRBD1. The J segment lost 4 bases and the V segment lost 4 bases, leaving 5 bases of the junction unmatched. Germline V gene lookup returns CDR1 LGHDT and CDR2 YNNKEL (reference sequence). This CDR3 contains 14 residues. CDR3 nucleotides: TGTGCCAGCAGCCTCGATACAGGGGGCACTGAAGCTTTCTTT. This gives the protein CASSLDTGGTEAFF.

Here the CDR3 DNA reads TGTGCCAGCAGCCCCTCGTCGGTAGCCAAAAACATTCAGTACTTC. It is translated as CASSPSSVAKNIQYF. V gene TRBV7-9 combines with J gene TRBJ2-4, with unresolved D. Per germline, CDR1 SEHNR and CDR2 FQNEAQ (reference sequence). There are 15 residues in the CDR3. V shed 5 bases and J shed 0 bases, with 11 bases lying between them.

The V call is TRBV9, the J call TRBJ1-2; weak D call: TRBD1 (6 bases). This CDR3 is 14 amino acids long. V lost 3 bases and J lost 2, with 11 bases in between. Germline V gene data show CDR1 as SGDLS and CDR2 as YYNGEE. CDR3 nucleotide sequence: TGTGCCAGCAGCGATACAGGGAGGAACTATGGCTACACCTTC. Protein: CASSDTGRNYGYTF.

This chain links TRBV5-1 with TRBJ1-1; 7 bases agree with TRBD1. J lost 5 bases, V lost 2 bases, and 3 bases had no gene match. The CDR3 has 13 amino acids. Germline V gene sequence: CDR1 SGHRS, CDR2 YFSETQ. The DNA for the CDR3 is TGCGCCAGCAGCTTTTCACAGGGGACTGAAGCTTTCTTT. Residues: CASSFSQGTEAFF.

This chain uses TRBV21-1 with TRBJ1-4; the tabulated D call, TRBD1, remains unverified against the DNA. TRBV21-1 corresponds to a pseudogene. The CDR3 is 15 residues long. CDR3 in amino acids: CASSARQQPNEKLFF. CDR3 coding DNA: TGTGCCAGCAGCGCAAGACAGCAGCCTAATGAAAAACTGTTTTTT.

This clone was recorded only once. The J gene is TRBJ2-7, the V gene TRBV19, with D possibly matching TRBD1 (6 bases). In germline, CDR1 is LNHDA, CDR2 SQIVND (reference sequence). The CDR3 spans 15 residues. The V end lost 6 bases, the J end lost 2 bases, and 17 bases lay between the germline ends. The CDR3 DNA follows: TGTGCCAGTAGGGAGACTTACCGGGACACCTACGAGCAGTACTTC. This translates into CASRETYRDTYEQYF.

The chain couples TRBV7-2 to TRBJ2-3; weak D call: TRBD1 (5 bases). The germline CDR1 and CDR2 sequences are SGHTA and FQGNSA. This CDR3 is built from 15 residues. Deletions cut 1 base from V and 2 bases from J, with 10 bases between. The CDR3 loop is CASSLGGSPTDTQYF. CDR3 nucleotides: TGTGCCAGCAGCTTAGGGGGCAGTCCCACAGATACGCAGTATTTT.

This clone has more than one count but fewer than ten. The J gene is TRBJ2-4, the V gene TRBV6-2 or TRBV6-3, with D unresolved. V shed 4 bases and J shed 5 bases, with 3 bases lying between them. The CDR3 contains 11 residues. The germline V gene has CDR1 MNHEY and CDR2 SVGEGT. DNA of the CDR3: TGTGCCAGCAGTTGGCAAAACATTCAGTACTTC. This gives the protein CASSWQNIQYF.

The CDR3 loop is CASSPGGGRNTEAFF. The CDR3 nucleotides are TGTGCCAGCAGCCCCGGAGGTGGACGAAACACTGAAGCTTTCTTT. V is TRBV7-9 and J is TRBJ1-1; D ambiguous. This CDR3 region has 15 residues. The ends were cut back, 5 bases at V and 2 bases at J, with 15 bases in the middle. Germline V lookup: CDR1 SEHNR, CDR2 FQNEAQ (reference sequence).

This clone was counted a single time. CDR3 protein: CASSPIEVGGELFF. As DNA, the CDR3 is TGTGCCAGCAGCCCTATCGAGGTTGGCGGGGAGCTGTTTTTT. The rearrangement uses TRBV7-7 and TRBJ2-2; D not certain. This CDR3 contains 14 residues. The ends were cut back, 5 bases at V and 7 bases at J, with 14 bases in the middle. Germline-derived CDR1 and CDR2 are SSHAT and FNYEAQ (reference sequence).